Sequencing of this T cell receptor beta chain was carried out in a study of cytomegalovirus exposure and HLA in healthy donors. This CDR3 has 14 residues. Between the trimmed V and J ends, which lost 5 bases and 0 bases, there was a span of 9 bases. Germline lookup yields CDR1 SGHNT and CDR2 YENEEA. The PCR used 60 Vbeta and 13 Jbeta primers. The assay was immunoSEQ multiplex PCR, and TCRdb's table has in-frame clones only and misses some. The table has roughly 100,000 clones, roughly three quarters seen once; the top ten hold roughly 3.2%. As concerns this clone: Its antigen is unknown.

General study points: A later analysis reported that several of the most significant clusters appeared to be linked to common viral pathogens, among them Epstein-Barr virus. Among TCR beta chains, those listed as cytomegalovirus-associated numbered about 150.

The sample comprised PBMCs. The genes are TRBV11-3 and TRBJ2-3; D not resolved. This clonotype originated in a man aged 25 to 40 in good health and CMV-seronegative. CDR3 in amino acids: CASSEPGSTDTQYF. The DNA of the CDR3 is TGTGCCAGCAGCGAGCCCGGGAGCACAGATACGCAGTATTTT.